This T cell receptor beta chain was sequenced in a study of beta chain features in type 1 diabetes. The V gene lost 5 bases and the J gene lost 0 bases, with 11 bases spanning the gap. The CDR3 sequence is 14 residues long. Germline V gene data show CDR1 as SGHVS and CDR2 as FQNEAQ. The sequenced template was cDNA made from the entire isolated RNA. The assay was immunoSEQ multiplex PCR, and TCRdb's table has in-frame clones only and misses some. The repertoire holds 200,000 to 250,000 clones, with 11% to 15% as singletons. Sequencing used naive CD4+ T cells from blood. This receptor was taken from a woman in her forties in good health. The V and J genes are TRBV7-8 and TRBJ2-7, with D perhaps matching TRBD2 (6 bases). The CDR3 DNA reads TGTGCCAGCAGCCTACGCGGGGCCTCCTACGAGCAGTACTTC. Translating it yields CASSLRGASYEQYF.